This T cell receptor beta chain was captured in a study of OX40 agonist ivuxolimab in advanced cancers. On the study more broadly: Patients were infused with ivuxolimab every 2 weeks at 0.01 to 10 mg/kg. With a range of roughly 23 to 85, age averaged roughly 60 years, and 65% to 85% were male. Partial responses were seen in three patients, one with hepatocellular carcinoma and two with cutaneous melanoma.

TCRdb's copy holds only in-frame clones and misses some; the assay was immunoSEQ multiplex PCR. The table lists 69,000 or so clones, over 75% of them singletons, with around 6.9% in the top ten. The receptor comes from an adult with an advanced solid tumor such as melanoma, head and neck, liver or kidney cancer. This sample comprised CD4+ or CD8+ T cells sorted from blood, obtained in a trial of the OX40 agonist ivuxolimab.

CDR3 in amino acids: CASSLIGSSYGYTF. As DNA, the CDR3 is TGTGCCAGCAGTTTAATAGGCTCGAGCTATGGCTACACCTTC. The V gene is TRBV27, the J gene TRBJ1-2; D remains ambiguous. With 2 bases removed from V and 4 bases from J, the gap between germline ends came to 11 bases. In germline, CDR1 is MNHEY, CDR2 SMNVEV (reference sequence). The CDR3 is made up of 14 amino acids.